The 21 T cell receptor beta chains listed next were all sequenced from one sample in a study of cytomegalovirus exposure and HLA in healthy donors. PCR was performed using 60 Vbeta and 13 Jbeta primers. The data were produced by immunoSEQ multiplex PCR, yet TCRdb's version contains in-frame clones alone and is incomplete. The sample yields under 300,000 clones, 70% to 90% seen once. The specimen was PBMCs. The receptors derive from an older woman in good health and CMV-seropositive.

This clone occurred once. The chain has TRBV9 and TRBJ1-1; D remains unclear. CDR1 SGDLS and CDR2 YYNGEE come from the germline V gene. The CDR3 loop spans 15 amino acids. Trimming took 4 bases from V and 3 from J, leaving 16 bases between them. CDR3 bases: TGTGCCAGCAGCTTCCGCCCCGGTCGGGACACTGAAGCTTTCTTT. Protein sequence: CASSFRPGRDTEAFF.

The chain employs TRBV6-5 and TRBJ2-1, with 7 bases matching TRBD2. Germline CDR1 and CDR2: MNHEY and SVGAGI. J lost 4 bases, V lost 3 bases, and 3 bases had no gene match. The CDR3 has 14 residues. The chain's CDR3 is CASSYSREYNEQFF. The CDR3 DNA reads TGTGCCAGCAGTTATTCGCGGGAGTACAATGAGCAGTTCTTC.

This chain joins TRBV29-1 and TRBJ2-7, with TRBD1 identical over 9 bases. The CDR3 has 13 residues. Germline CDR1 and CDR2: SQVTM and ANQGSEA. Trimming removed 7 bases from V and 2 bases from J; junction bases left unmatched: 6. CDR3 protein: CSAKDRGPYEQYF. CDR3 bases: TGCAGCGCTAAGGACAGGGGACCCTACGAGCAGTACTTC.

CDR3 sequence: CASSFTGTLSTDTQYF. CDR3 nucleotide sequence: TGTGCCAGCAGTTTCACCGGGACTCTAAGCACAGATACGCAGTATTTT. The rearrangement links TRBV7-9 to TRBJ2-3, with D possibly TRBD2 on 6 matching bases. Germline V lookup: CDR1 SEHNR, CDR2 FQNEAQ (reference sequence). V lost 6 bases, J lost 0 bases, and 16 bases lay in between. This CDR3 is 16 amino acids long.

V usage is TRBV5-1 and J usage is TRBJ2-7, with D perhaps matching TRBD2 (6 bases). The CDR3 contains 15 residues. V shed 3 bases and J shed 3 bases, with 16 bases lying between them. Per germline, CDR1 SGHRS and CDR2 YFSETQ. This chain's CDR3 is CASSWAPGLSYEQYF. In DNA, the CDR3 is TGCGCCAGCAGCTGGGCCCCGGGACTCAGCTACGAGCAGTACTTC.

The genes are TRBV4-1 and TRBJ2-7, with 9 bases matching TRBD1. This CDR3 spans 16 amino acids. With V trimmed by 4 bases and J by 2 bases, 9 bases remained unmatched. Germline CDR1 reads MGHRA; CDR2 reads YSYEKL. The CDR3 coding sequence is TGCGCCAGCAGCCTTCACAGGGGGCCTCCTCCCTACGAGCAGTACTTC. Amino acid sequence: CASSLHRGPPPYEQYF.

The J gene is TRBJ1-2, the V gene TRBV7-2, with 9 bases that match TRBD1. The V gene's germline CDR1 is SGHTA and CDR2 FQGNSA. The CDR3 extends over 16 amino acids. V gave up 4 bases and J gave up 7 bases; unmatched junction bases: 13. This CDR3 is CASSSTRRTGDGGYTF. CDR3 DNA sequence: TGTGCCAGCAGCTCGACGAGGAGGACAGGGGATGGTGGCTACACCTTC.

The chain recombines TRBV9 with TRBJ1-1; TRBD1 matches 9 bases. V gave up 0 bases and J gave up 6 bases; unmatched junction bases: 6. In germline, CDR1 is SGDLS, CDR2 YYNGEE. The CDR3 spans 15 residues. CDR3 amino acids: CASSVGGTGNSEAFF. CDR3 in DNA: TGTGCCAGCAGCGTAGGGGGGACAGGGAATTCTGAAGCTTTCTTT.

In its sample, this clone was seen once. The chain is built from TRBV2 and TRBJ2-5; 9 nucleotides line up with TRBD2. Germline CDR1 and CDR2: SNHLY and FYNNEI. J lost 5 bases, V lost 6 bases, and 7 bases had no gene match. This CDR3 has 14 residues. In DNA form, the CDR3 reads TGTGCCAGCAGCGGCGGGAGGGCCGTGGAGACCCAGTACTTC. Translation gives CASSGGRAVETQYF.

The V gene is TRBV2, the J gene TRBJ1-2, with D uncertain. The CDR3 length is 14 residues. Germline V lookup: CDR1 SNHLY, CDR2 FYNNEI. V lost 4 bases, J lost 3 bases, and 12 bases lay in between. The CDR3 region has the DNA TGTGCCAGCAGTGTTCAGGCCTCTGACTATGGCTACACCTTC. This translates into CASSVQASDYGYTF. Full variable domain (outside the CDR3, taken from reference TRBV2 and TRBJ1-2): EPEVTQTPSHQVTQMGQEVILRCVPISNHLYFYWYRQILGQKVEFLVSFYNNEISEKSEIFDDQFSVERPDGSNFTLKIRSTKLEDSAMYFCASSVQASDYGYTFGSGTRLTVV.

The rearrangement joins TRBV19 to TRBJ2-1, with unresolved D. CDR1 LNHDA and CDR2 SQIVND come from the germline V gene (reference sequence). The CDR3 is 15 amino acids. The V end lost 4 bases, the J end lost 7 bases, and 17 bases lay between the germline ends. DNA for the CDR3: TGTGCCAGTAGTACCGCTGCCCTACGCCTAAATGAGCAGTTCTTC. As protein: CASSTAALRLNEQFF.

This clone showed up just a few times. The chain is built from TRBV5-5 and TRBJ1-2, with 7 bases aligning to TRBD1. The germline V gene has CDR1 SGHKS and CDR2 YYEKEE (reference sequence). The CDR3 is made up of 13 amino acids. V lost 2 bases, J lost 6 bases, and 4 bases stayed unmatched. This CDR3 reads CASSFRDSNGYTF. DNA of the CDR3: TGTGCCAGCAGCTTCCGGGACAGCAATGGCTACACCTTC.

The chain employs TRBV7-9 and TRBJ1-4, with D tentatively TRBD1 (5 bases). Trimming took off 6 bases at V and 6 bases at J, with 20 bases between the two ends. The germline gives CDR1 SEHNR, CDR2 FQNEAQ (reference sequence). The CDR3 runs 16 residues. CDR3 sequence (DNA): TGTGCCAGCAGGCCGACGACAGTTTCCCCTGATGAAAAACTGTTTTTT. This codes for CASRPTTVSPDEKLFF.

V usage is TRBV5-8 and J usage is TRBJ2-5; D may be TRBD1 (6 bases). CDR1 is SGHTS, CDR2 YDEGEE, per germline. The CDR3 sequence is 16 residues long. V lost 6 bases and J 5 bases, leaving 23 bases between the germline ends. DNA of the CDR3: TGTGCCAGCACCGGACAGTTTTCAACCCAGGGGGAGACCCAGTACTTC. Its protein product is CASTGQFSTQGETQYF.

The table lists this clone with a count of one. The gene calls are TRBV2 and TRBJ1-2, with D possibly TRBD1 on 5 matching bases. The CDR3 length is 13 residues. Trimming left V 3 bases short and J 4 bases short, with 9 bases between. Germline values: CDR1 SNHLY, CDR2 FYNNEI. As DNA, the CDR3 is TGTGCCAGCAGTGAGGCAGGGTTCTATGGCTACACCTTC. Its protein product is CASSEAGFYGYTF.

The genes are TRBV7-6 and TRBJ2-5; 8 positions agree with TRBD1. This CDR3 is 14 amino acids long. The germline V gene has CDR1 SGHVS and CDR2 FNYEAQ. V was pared by 5 bases and J by 4 bases, with 6 bases of the junction left unmatched. The CDR3 here is CASSTNRGSETQYF. The CDR3 bases are TGTGCCAGCAGCACAAACAGGGGGTCAGAGACCCAGTACTTC.

This rearrangement joins TRBV5-1 to TRBJ1-1, with D possibly being TRBD1 (5 bases). V shed 4 bases and J shed 4 bases, with 20 bases lying between them. This CDR3 is built from 16 residues. The germline CDR1 and CDR2 sequences are SGHRS and YFSETQ. The chain's CDR3 is CASSPLGQGRITEAFF. The CDR3 DNA sequence: TGCGCCAGCAGCCCCCTCGGGCAGGGAAGGATCACTGAAGCTTTCTTT.

This chain links TRBV5-1 with TRBJ1-1; D is uncertain. Per germline, CDR1 SGHRS and CDR2 YFSETQ. V was trimmed by 0 bases and J by 7 bases, leaving 19 bases between them. This CDR3 region has 16 residues. The CDR3 bases are TGCGCCAGCAGCTTGGCCAAGTGGGAAGGGAGAGGTGAAGCTTTCTTT. Its translation is CASSLAKWEGRGEAFF. The complete variable domain, with remaining parts taken from reference TRBV5-1 and TRBJ1-1, reads KAGVTQTPRYLIKTRGQQVTLSCSPISGHRSVSWYQQTPGQGLQFLFEYFSETQRNKGNFPGRFSGRQFSNSRSEMNVSTLELGDSALYLCASSLAKWEGRGEAFFGQGTRLTVV.

The chain carries TRBV27 and TRBJ2-1; 8 bases are a match to TRBD2. The CDR3 loop spans 16 amino acids. CDR1 and CDR2 from the germline V gene are MNHEY and SMNVEV (reference sequence). V lost 6 bases, J lost 9 bases, and 16 bases stayed unmatched. The CDR3 nucleotides are TGTGCCAGCAGGCATGAAGCGGGAGTAGTACGAGGTGAGCAGTTCTTC. It specifies CASRHEAGVVRGEQFF.

The chain couples TRBV18 to TRBJ1-3; possible D gene TRBD1, 5 bases. The CDR3 loop spans 15 amino acids. V gave up 5 bases and J gave up 0 bases, with 11 bases separating them. Germline V gene lookup returns CDR1 KGHSH and CDR2 LQKENI. The CDR3, as DNA: TGTGCCAGCTCAAGCCTACAGGTCTCTGGAAACACCATATATTTT. It specifies CASSSLQVSGNTIYF.

This rearrangement joins TRBV13 to TRBJ2-1; D is unclear. V was cut by 0 bases and J by 0 bases, with 9 bases left in between. This CDR3 contains 16 residues. The germline V gene has CDR1 PRHDT and CDR2 FYEKMQ (reference sequence). CDR3 nucleotides: TGTGCCAGCAGCTTAGGGCGGATTAGCTCCTACAATGAGCAGTTCTTC. This gives the protein CASSLGRISSYNEQFF. The full variable domain, completed using reference TRBV13 and TRBJ2-1, is AAGVIQSPRHLIKEKRETATLKCYPIPRHDTVYWYQQGPGQDPQFLISFYEKMQSDKGSIPDRFSAQQFSDYHSELNMSSLELGDSALYFCASSLGRISSYNEQFFGPGTRLTVL.